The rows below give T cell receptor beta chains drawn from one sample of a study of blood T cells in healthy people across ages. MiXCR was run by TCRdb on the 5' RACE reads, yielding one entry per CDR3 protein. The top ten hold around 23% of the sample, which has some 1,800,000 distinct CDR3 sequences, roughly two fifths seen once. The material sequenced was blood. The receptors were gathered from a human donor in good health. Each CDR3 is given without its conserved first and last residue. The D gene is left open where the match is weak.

CDR3: ASTIPSPGGNEKLF
V: TRBV7-2
J: TRBJ1-4
D: TRBD1

CDR3: ASRPRRWAKAF
V: TRBV12-3/TRBV12-4
J: TRBJ1-1
D: -

CDR3: AKNIQY
V: TRBV7-3
J: TRBJ2-4
D: -

CDR3: ASSLEGVGSSYEQY
V: TRBV7-9
J: TRBJ2-7
D: -

CDR3: ASSTGQGVPYEQY
V: TRBV5-4
J: TRBJ2-7
D: TRBD1

CDR3: SASGGKNIQY
V: TRBV29-1
J: TRBJ2-4
D: TRBD2

CDR3: ASSASLGETQY
V: TRBV7-8
J: -
D: -

CDR3: SGRGLGDHNEQF
V: TRBV29-1
J: TRBJ2-1
D: TRBD2

CDR3: ASSSHRGRSIYEQY
V: TRBV12-3/TRBV12-4
J: TRBJ2-7
D: -

CDR3: ASSLRGDVWYGYT
V: TRBV5-1
J: TRBJ1-2
D: TRBD1

CDR3: ASSGPAGGSNNEQF
V: TRBV6-4
J: TRBJ2-1
D: TRBD2

CDR3: ASSLVGGRSEGYT
V: TRBV7-9
J: TRBJ1-2
D: -

CDR3: SVEETGINSYEQY
V: TRBV29-1
J: TRBJ2-7
D: -

CDR3: SVGTGGYTDTQY
V: TRBV29-1
J: TRBJ2-3
D: TRBD1

CDR3: ASGPAGVNTEAF
V: TRBV6-2/TRBV6-3
J: TRBJ1-1
D: -

CDR3: ASSLVGTGDVYGYT
V: TRBV7-2
J: TRBJ1-2
D: TRBD1

CDR3: SANRADRMTLNQAF
V: TRBV20-1
J: TRBJ1-1
D: -

CDR3: SVVSQRNEKLF
V: TRBV29-1
J: TRBJ1-4
D: -

CDR3: SARGDTFPQH
V: TRBV20-1
J: TRBJ1-5
D: -

CDR3: ANSKTGGEFYEQY
V: TRBV11-1
J: TRBJ2-7
D: TRBD1

CDR3: ASTGTGNGDEQF
V: TRBV6-6
J: TRBJ2-1
D: TRBD1

CDR3: ASSPKRDNNSPLH
V: TRBV4-2
J: TRBJ1-6
D: -

CDR3: ASSQNGGRQKYNEQF
V: TRBV4-2
J: TRBJ2-1
D: -

CDR3: ASSQLTRGTGFGSSYNEQF
V: TRBV3-1
J: TRBJ2-1
D: -

CDR3: ASSLGGTSGNEQY
V: TRBV7-2
J: TRBJ2-7
D: TRBD2

CDR3: SAIQDLSYNSPLH
V: TRBV20-1
J: TRBJ1-6
D: -

CDR3: AISDGEGASTEAF
V: TRBV10-3
J: TRBJ1-1
D: TRBD1

CDR3: ASTPMGAGAGDTQY
V: TRBV7-2
J: TRBJ2-3
D: -

CDR3: ASSPSAGGETQY
V: TRBV5-1
J: TRBJ2-5
D: -

CDR3: AWTWTGVNEQF
V: TRBV30
J: TRBJ2-1
D: TRBD1

CDR3: ASSFRGGTGGYEQY
V: TRBV7-2
J: TRBJ2-7
D: TRBD1

CDR3: ASSPPGLAGYEQY
V: TRBV6-2/TRBV6-3
J: TRBJ2-7
D: TRBD2

CDR3: ASSGLGQGPYNEQF
V: TRBV12-3/TRBV12-4
J: TRBJ2-1
D: TRBD1

CDR3: SVVGTGELF
V: TRBV29-1
J: TRBJ2-2
D: -

CDR3: ASSSRALAQSYEQY
V: TRBV7-2
J: TRBJ2-7
D: -

CDR3: ASSNLLGGYGYT
V: TRBV6-2/TRBV6-3
J: TRBJ1-2
D: -

CDR3: ASSQGVATPDEQY
V: TRBV3-1
J: TRBJ2-7
D: -

CDR3: ASRWGASEKLF
V: TRBV5-1
J: TRBJ1-4
D: -

CDR3: ASSAKGRGGTGANVLT
V: TRBV9
J: TRBJ2-6
D: -

CDR3: ATSQDWSGIVTGELF
V: TRBV4-1
J: TRBJ2-2
D: -

CDR3: ASSQFTTGFSEQY
V: TRBV12-3/TRBV12-4
J: TRBJ2-7
D: TRBD1

CDR3: ASSQGLTPSYEQY
V: TRBV3-1
J: TRBJ2-7
D: -

CDR3: SVEDSGTRYGYT
V: TRBV29-1
J: TRBJ1-2
D: -

CDR3: SARESLNSYEQY
V: TRBV20-1
J: TRBJ2-7
D: -

CDR3: ASSIQGSVETQY
V: TRBV2
J: TRBJ2-5
D: TRBD1

CDR3: ASSRGLAGNNYEQY
V: TRBV19
J: TRBJ2-7
D: TRBD2

CDR3: ASSPQGRSPYEQY
V: TRBV7-2
J: TRBJ2-7
D: -

CDR3: ASSLDVWAGYT
V: TRBV7-2
J: TRBJ1-2
D: -

CDR3: ASAGDGNSPLH
V: TRBV2
J: TRBJ1-6
D: -

CDR3: ASSPKEGFQETQY
V: TRBV9
J: TRBJ2-5
D: -

CDR3: ASSKRTGKGYEQY
V: TRBV7-2
J: TRBJ2-7
D: TRBD1

CDR3: SESPLGRDTQY
V: TRBV20-1
J: TRBJ2-3
D: -

CDR3: ASSQEQGESYNEQF
V: TRBV4-2
J: TRBJ2-1
D: TRBD1

CDR3: ASSLTGQGQTIQY
V: TRBV28
J: TRBJ2-4
D: TRBD1

CDR3: ASNLDGYTEAF
V: TRBV12-3/TRBV12-4
J: TRBJ1-1
D: -